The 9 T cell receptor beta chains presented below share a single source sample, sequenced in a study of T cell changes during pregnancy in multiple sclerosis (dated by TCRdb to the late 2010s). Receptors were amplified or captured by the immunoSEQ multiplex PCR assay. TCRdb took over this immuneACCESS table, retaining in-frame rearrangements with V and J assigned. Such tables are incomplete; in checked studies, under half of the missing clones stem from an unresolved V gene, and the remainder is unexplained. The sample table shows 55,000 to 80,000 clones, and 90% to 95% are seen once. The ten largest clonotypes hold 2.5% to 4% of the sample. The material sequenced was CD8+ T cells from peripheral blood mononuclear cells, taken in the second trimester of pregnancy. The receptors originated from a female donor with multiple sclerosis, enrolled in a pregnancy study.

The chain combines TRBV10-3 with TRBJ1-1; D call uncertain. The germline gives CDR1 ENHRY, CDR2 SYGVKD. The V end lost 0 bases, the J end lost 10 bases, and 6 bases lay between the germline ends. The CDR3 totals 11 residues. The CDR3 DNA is TGTGCCATCAGTGAGTCAGCGAGAGCTTTCTTT. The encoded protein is CAISESARAFF.

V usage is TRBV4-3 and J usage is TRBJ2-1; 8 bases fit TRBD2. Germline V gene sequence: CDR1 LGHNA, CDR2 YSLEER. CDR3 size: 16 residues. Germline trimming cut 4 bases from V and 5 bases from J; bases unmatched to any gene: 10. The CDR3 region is CASSRNAGGKDNEQFF. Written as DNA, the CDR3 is TGCGCCAGCAGCCGGAACGCGGGAGGAAAAGACAATGAGCAGTTCTTC.

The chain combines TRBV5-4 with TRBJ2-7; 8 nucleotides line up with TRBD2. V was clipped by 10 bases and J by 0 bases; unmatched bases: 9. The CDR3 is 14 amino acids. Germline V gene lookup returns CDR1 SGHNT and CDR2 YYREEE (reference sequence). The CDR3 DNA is TGTGCCTGCTTCCTAGCGGGCCACTCCTACGAGCAGTACTTC. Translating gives CACFLAGHSYEQYF.

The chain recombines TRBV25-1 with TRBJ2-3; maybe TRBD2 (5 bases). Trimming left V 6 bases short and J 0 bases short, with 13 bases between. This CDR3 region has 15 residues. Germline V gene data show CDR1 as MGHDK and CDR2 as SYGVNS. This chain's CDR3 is CASSVITSSTDTQYF. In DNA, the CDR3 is TGTGCCAGCAGCGTTATCACTAGTAGCACAGATACGCAGTATTTT.

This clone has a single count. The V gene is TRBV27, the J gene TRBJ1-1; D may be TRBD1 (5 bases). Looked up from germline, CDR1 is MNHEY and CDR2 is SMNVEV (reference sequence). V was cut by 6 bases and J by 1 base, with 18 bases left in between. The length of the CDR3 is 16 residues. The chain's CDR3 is CASSLLPGQGNTEAFF. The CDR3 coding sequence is TGTGCCAGCAGCCTACTCCCAGGGCAGGGGAACACTGAAGCTTTCTTT.

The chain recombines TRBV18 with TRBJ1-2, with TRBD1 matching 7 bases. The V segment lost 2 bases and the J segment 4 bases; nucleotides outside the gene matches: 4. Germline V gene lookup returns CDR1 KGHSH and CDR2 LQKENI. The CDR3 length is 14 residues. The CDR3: CASSPMGQSYGYTF. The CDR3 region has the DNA TGTGCCAGCTCACCAATGGGACAGTCCTATGGCTACACCTTC.

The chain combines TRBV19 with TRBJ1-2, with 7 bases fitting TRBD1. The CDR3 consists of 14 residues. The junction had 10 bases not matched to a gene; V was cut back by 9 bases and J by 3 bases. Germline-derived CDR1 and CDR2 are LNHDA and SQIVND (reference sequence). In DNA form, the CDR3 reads TGTGCCAGCACATCCGACAGGGACCACTATGGCTACACCTTC. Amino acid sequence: CASTSDRDHYGYTF.

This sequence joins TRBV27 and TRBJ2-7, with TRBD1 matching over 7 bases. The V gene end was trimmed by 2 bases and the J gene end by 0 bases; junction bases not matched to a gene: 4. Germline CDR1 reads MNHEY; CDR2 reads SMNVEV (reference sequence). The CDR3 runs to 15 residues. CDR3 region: CASSLGQASSYEQYF. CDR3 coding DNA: TGTGCCAGCAGTTTAGGACAGGCGAGCTCCTACGAGCAGTACTTC.

CDR3 nucleotide sequence: TGTGCCAGTAGTATAGCCGCACAGGAGTACGAGCAGTACTTC. This translates into CASSIAAQEYEQYF. V is TRBV19 and J is TRBJ2-7; tentative D call: TRBD1 (5 bases). The germline V and J ends were trimmed by 1 base and 4 bases, with 11 bases remaining between them. The length of the CDR3 is 14 residues. From germline, CDR1 is LNHDA and CDR2 SQIVND (reference sequence).